The TCR beta chain described here comes from a study of T cells in tuberculosis. Study-level background: CD1B tetramers identified T cells specific for mycobacterial lipid GMM. In South Africa, adults with active tuberculosis were compared with IGRA-negative and latently infected IGRA-positive adolescents.

Assay: immunoSEQ multiplex PCR; the TCRdb copy retains only in-frame clones and omits some. Of 25,000 to 35,000 clones in the sample, roughly 95% were seen once. The table lists this clone with a count of one. Its antigen remains unidentified. The study's findings and limits: Samples were chosen by availability of cryopreserved specimens. Smaller distances to GMM-specific TCRs suggested their expansion in active tuberculosis.

This TCR was sampled from a donor between 10 and 35 years old with latent tuberculosis or without tuberculosis infection. Sequenced: PBMCs.

The CDR3 loop is CASSLGGSSYNEQFF. The CDR3 DNA is TGTGCCAGCAGCTTGGGCGGGAGCTCCTACAATGAGCAGTTCTTC. This sequence joins TRBV5-6 and TRBJ2-1, with 7 bases matching TRBD2. V gave up 0 bases and J gave up 0 bases; unmatched junction bases: 0. Germline V gene data show CDR1 as SGHDT and CDR2 as YYEEEE. This CDR3 comprises 15 residues.